The 16 T cell receptor beta chains reported below all come from one sample, sequenced in a study of cytomegalovirus exposure and HLA in healthy donors. Clones were sequenced by immunoSEQ multiplex PCR, and TCRdb holds only the in-frame ones, with some missing. Of 120,000 or so clones listed, 75% to 90% are singletons. Source material: PBMCs. The receptors were sampled from a man aged 18 to 30 in good health and CMV-seropositive.

This chain uses TRBV5-1 with TRBJ2-1, with D perhaps matching TRBD1 (5 bases). Trimming took 2 bases from V and 3 from J, leaving 6 bases between them. In germline, CDR1 is SGHRS, CDR2 YFSETQ. This CDR3 is built from 13 residues. This chain's CDR3 is CASSFDSYNEQFF. The CDR3 DNA reads TGCGCCAGCAGCTTTGACAGCTACAATGAGCAGTTCTTC.

The rearrangement uses TRBV5-1 and TRBJ1-1, with 7 positions matching TRBD1. Germline-derived CDR1 and CDR2 are SGHRS and YFSETQ. Trimming removed 5 bases from V and 1 base from J; junction bases left unmatched: 2. CDR3 length: 13 amino acids. In DNA, the CDR3 is TGCGCCAGCAGACACAGGGGGAACACTGAAGCTTTCTTT. Amino acid sequence: CASRHRGNTEAFF. Filled out from reference TRBV5-1 and TRBJ1-1, the complete variable domain reads KAGVTQTPRYLIKTRGQQVTLSCSPISGHRSVSWYQQTPGQGLQFLFEYFSETQRNKGNFPGRFSGRQFSNSRSEMNVSTLELGDSALYLCASRHRGNTEAFFGQGTRLTVV.

V gene TRBV11-3 combines with J gene TRBJ1-3, with D possibly being TRBD1 (5 bases). The CDR3 length is 16 residues. Germline CDR1 is SGHNT and CDR2 is YENEEA. Trimming cost V 3 bases and J 1 base, with 13 bases left between them. CDR3 loop: CASSFPGHPSGNTIYF. DNA for the CDR3: TGTGCCAGCAGCTTTCCCGGACATCCGTCTGGAAACACCATATATTTT.

The CDR3 here is CASSLLALPNTGELFF. Written as DNA, the CDR3 is TGTGCCAGCAGCTTACTAGCTCTCCCTAACACCGGGGAGCTGTTTTTT. The chain is built from TRBV7-8 and TRBJ2-2; tentatively, D is TRBD2 (5 bases). The germline CDR1 and CDR2 sequences are SGHVS and FQNEAQ. Trimming stripped 2 bases from V and 2 bases from J, with 12 bases between. This CDR3 is built from 16 residues.

This clone was observed a few times. This chain links TRBV7-6 with TRBJ2-5, with TRBD2 as a possible D gene (6 bases). V was trimmed by 6 bases and J by 2 bases, leaving 13 bases between them. This CDR3 spans 14 amino acids. CDR1 and CDR2 (germline): SGHVS, FNYEAQ. CDR3 region: CASRPPGLQETQYF. For the CDR3, the DNA is TGTGCCAGCAGACCACCGGGACTTCAAGAGACCCAGTACTTC.

J is TRBJ1-5 and V is TRBV28; 9 bases are shared with TRBD1. The V gene's germline CDR1 is MDHEN and CDR2 SYDVKM. V trimming: 5 bases; J trimming: 3 bases; junction bases outside the gene matches: 11. This CDR3 spans 17 amino acids. This CDR3 reads CASSRPYRGLDNQPQHF. The DNA for the CDR3 is TGTGCCAGCAGTCGCCCTTACAGGGGGCTGGACAATCAGCCCCAGCATTTT.

The chain combines TRBV5-4 with TRBJ1-2; D not resolved. The CDR3 extends over 15 amino acids. Trimming left V 0 bases short and J 4 bases short, with 13 bases between. Germline CDR1 and CDR2: SGHNT and YYREEE (reference sequence). In nucleotides, the CDR3 is TGTGCCAGCAGCTTGGCCGGAGCAGGAGGCTATGGCTACACCTTC. Its protein is CASSLAGAGGYGYTF.

The chain has TRBV4-1 and TRBJ2-1; 8 positions match TRBD1. The CDR3 extends over 16 amino acids. Germline CDR1 and CDR2: MGHRA and YSYEKL. The ends lost 0 bases at V and 4 bases at J; junction bases unmatched: 5. The CDR3 DNA sequence: TGCGCCAGCAGCCAAGACCGTAGACAGGGGTACAATGAGCAGTTCTTC. This gives the protein CASSQDRRQGYNEQFF.

The CDR3, as DNA: TGTGCCAGCAGCCCCCGAGATTGGCGGGGACCCTACAATGAGCAGTTCTTC. This sequence encodes CASSPRDWRGPYNEQFF. V and J are TRBV7-6 and TRBJ2-1, with D possibly TRBD2 on 6 matching bases. CDR1 is SGHVS, CDR2 FNYEAQ, per germline. The CDR3 sequence is 17 residues long. Trimming removed 5 bases at V and 2 bases at J, with 19 bases between. Based on the CDR3 plus reference TRBV7-6 and TRBJ2-1, the full variable domain is GAGVSQSPRYKVTKRGQDVALRCDPISGHVSLYWYRQALGQGPEFLTYFNYEAQQDKSGLPNDRFSAERPEGSISTLTIQRTEQRDSAMYRCASSPRDWRGPYNEQFFGPGTRLTVL.

The genes are TRBV7-9 and TRBJ2-2; 7 bases align to TRBD2. Germline CDR1 reads SEHNR; CDR2 reads FQNEAQ (reference sequence). The CDR3 is made up of 15 amino acids. The V segment lost 7 bases and the J segment 8 bases; nucleotides outside the gene matches: 13. The chain's CDR3 is CASIFSSGTPGELFF. DNA of the CDR3: TGTGCCAGCATCTTCAGCAGCGGGACGCCGGGGGAGCTGTTTTTT.

The rearrangement joins TRBV6-1 to TRBJ2-7, with 9 bases lining up with TRBD1. The CDR3 totals 16 residues. The germline gives CDR1 MNHNS, CDR2 SASEGT. V trimming: 4 bases; J trimming: 2 bases; junction bases outside the gene matches: 9. CDR3 coding DNA: TGTGCCAGCAGTGGCGGCCGGGACAGGGCCGCCTACGAGCAGTACTTC. This gives the protein CASSGGRDRAAYEQYF.

The chain carries TRBV2 and TRBJ1-6; the D gene is possibly TRBD1 (5 bases). V lost 11 bases to trimming and J lost 4 bases, with 24 bases between them. This CDR3 has 17 residues. In germline, CDR1 is SNHLY, CDR2 FYNNEI. For the CDR3, the DNA is TGTGCCTCTTCACCCATCGGGGGAAGCGGGTATAATTCACCCCTCCACTTT. Translating it yields CASSPIGGSGYNSPLHF.

The chain links TRBV7-6 to TRBJ2-1, with 11 bases that match TRBD1. V was clipped by 0 bases and J by 10 bases; unmatched bases: 5. Germline CDR1 and CDR2: SGHVS and FNYEAQ. The CDR3 length is 15 residues. The CDR3 is CASSLAGQGVEEQFF. The CDR3 DNA is TGTGCCAGCAGCTTAGCGGGACAGGGGGTTGAGGAGCAGTTCTTC.

This clone was detected only a few times. The rearrangement uses TRBV19 and TRBJ2-7; D not resolved. The V end was cut by 6 bases, the J end by 4 bases, with 13 bases between. The CDR3 loop spans 13 amino acids. Germline V lookup: CDR1 LNHDA, CDR2 SQIVND (reference sequence). CDR3 loop: CASSPENIYEQYF. CDR3 bases: TGTGCCAGTAGCCCAGAAAACATATACGAGCAGTACTTC.

The chain couples TRBV15 to TRBJ2-2; D is perhaps TRBD1 (6 bases). V lost 0 bases to trimming and J lost 6 bases, with 8 bases between them. The CDR3 has 14 amino acids. Per the germline V gene, CDR1 is LNHNV and CDR2 is YYDKDF (reference sequence). CDR3 sequence (DNA): TGTGCCACCAGCAGAGATCAGGGGTCCGGGGAGCTGTTTTTT. This encodes CATSRDQGSGELFF.

The CDR3 is CASSSILAGGPQGQETQYF. CDR3 DNA: TGTGCCAGCAGCTCCATCCTAGCGGGGGGACCTCAGGGCCAAGAGACCCAGTACTTC. The genes are TRBV5-6 and TRBJ2-5, with TRBD2 identical over 11 bases. V dropped 3 bases and J dropped 1; count of bases not matched to a gene: 14. This CDR3 region has 19 residues. Per the germline V gene, CDR1 is SGHDT and CDR2 is YYEEEE.